The clone carrying this T cell receptor beta chain was detected ten times or more. Its antigen is still unknown. TCR cDNA, made by 5'RACE template switching, carried an added universal primer site and UMIs. TCRdb called the 5' RACE reads again in MiXCR, with one record for every CDR3 protein. The data contain around 30,000 distinct CDR3 sequences, about 5% of them singletons. The CDR3 covers 15 residues. V was cut by 3 bases and J by 0 bases, with 9 bases left in between. Germline V gene data show CDR1 as MDHEN and CDR2 as SYDVKM. The sample belongs to a study of T cells after yellow fever vaccination. Findings of the study overall: Primary-vaccination clones mostly resurfaced post-booster (96% CD4, more than 85% CD8). Abundant bulk-derived clonotypes could contaminate FACS-sorted repertoires.

The chain employs TRBV28 and TRBJ2-1; D is ambiguous. Sequencing was performed on CD8+ T cells sorted from PBMCs, taken 10 days after the yellow fever booster vaccination. The clonotype was recovered from a young man who received the YFV17D yellow fever vaccine. The CDR3 nucleotides read TGTGCCAGCAGTTTTTTGGTGAGCTCCTACAATGAGCAGTTCTTC. It translates to CASSFLVSSYNEQFF.